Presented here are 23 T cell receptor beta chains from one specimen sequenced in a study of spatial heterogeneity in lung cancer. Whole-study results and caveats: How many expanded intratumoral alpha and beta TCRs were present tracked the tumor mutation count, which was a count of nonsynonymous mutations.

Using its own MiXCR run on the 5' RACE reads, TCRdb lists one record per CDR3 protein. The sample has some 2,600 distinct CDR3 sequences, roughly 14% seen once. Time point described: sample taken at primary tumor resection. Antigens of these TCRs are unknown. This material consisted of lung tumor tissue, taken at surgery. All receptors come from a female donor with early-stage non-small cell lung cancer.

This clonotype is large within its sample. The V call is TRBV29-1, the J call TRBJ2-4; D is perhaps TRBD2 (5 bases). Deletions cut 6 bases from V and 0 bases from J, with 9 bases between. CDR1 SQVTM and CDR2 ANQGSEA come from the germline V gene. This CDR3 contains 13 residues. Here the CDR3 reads CSVTILAKNIQYF. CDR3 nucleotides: TGCAGCGTGACTATTTTAGCCAAAAACATTCAGTACTTC.

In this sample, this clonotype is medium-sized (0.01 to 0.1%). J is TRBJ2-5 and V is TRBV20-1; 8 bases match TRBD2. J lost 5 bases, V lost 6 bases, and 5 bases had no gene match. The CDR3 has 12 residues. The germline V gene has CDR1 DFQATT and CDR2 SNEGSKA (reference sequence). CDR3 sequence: CSARLARETQYF. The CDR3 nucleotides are TGCAGTGCCAGACTAGCGAGGGAGACCCAGTACTTC.

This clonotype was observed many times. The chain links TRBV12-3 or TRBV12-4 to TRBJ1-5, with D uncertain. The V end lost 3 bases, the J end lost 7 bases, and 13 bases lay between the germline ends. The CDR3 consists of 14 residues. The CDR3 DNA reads TGTGCCAGCAGTTTTAGGGATCGTGGACAGCCCCAGCATTTT. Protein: CASSFRDRGQPQHF.

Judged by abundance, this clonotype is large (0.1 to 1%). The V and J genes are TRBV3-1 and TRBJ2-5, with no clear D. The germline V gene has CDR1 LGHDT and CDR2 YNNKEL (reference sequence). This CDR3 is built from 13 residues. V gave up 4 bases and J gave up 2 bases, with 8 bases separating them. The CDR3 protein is CASSRARQETQYF. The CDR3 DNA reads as TGTGCCAGCAGCCGGGCGAGGCAAGAGACCCAGTACTTC.

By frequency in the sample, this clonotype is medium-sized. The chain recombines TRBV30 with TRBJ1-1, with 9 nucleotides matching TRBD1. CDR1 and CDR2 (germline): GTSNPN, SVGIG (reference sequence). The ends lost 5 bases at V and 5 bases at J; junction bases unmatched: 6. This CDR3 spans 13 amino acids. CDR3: CAWQHRGRTEAFF. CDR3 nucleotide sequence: TGTGCCTGGCAACACAGGGGGCGTACTGAAGCTTTCTTT.

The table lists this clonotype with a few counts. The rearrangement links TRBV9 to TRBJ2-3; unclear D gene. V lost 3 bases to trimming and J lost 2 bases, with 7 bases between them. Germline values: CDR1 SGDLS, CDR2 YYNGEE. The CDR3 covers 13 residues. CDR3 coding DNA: TGTGCCAGCAGCGAGGCTGACACAGATACGCAGTATTTT. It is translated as CASSEADTDTQYF.

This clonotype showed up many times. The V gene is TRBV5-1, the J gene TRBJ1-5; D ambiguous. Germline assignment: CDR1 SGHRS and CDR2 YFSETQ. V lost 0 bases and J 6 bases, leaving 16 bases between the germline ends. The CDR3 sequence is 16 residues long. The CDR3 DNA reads TGCGCCAGCAGCTTGGATGGGTGGAGTTCGACTCAGCCCCAGCATTTT. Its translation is CASSLDGWSSTQPQHF.

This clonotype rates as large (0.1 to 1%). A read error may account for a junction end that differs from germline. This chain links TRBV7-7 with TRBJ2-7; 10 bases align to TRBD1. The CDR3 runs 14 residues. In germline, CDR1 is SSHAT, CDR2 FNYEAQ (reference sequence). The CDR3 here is CASTRGQGPYEQYF. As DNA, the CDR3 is TGTGCTAGCACCCGGGGACAGGGGCCCTACGAGCAGTACTTC.

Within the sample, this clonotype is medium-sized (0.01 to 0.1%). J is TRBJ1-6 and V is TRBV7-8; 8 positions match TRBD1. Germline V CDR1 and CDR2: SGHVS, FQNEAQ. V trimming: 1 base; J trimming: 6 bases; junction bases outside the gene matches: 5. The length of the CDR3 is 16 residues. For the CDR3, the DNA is TGTGCCAGCAGCTTAGTTGGACAGGGTGGTAATTCACCCCTCCACTTT. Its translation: CASSLVGQGGNSPLHF.

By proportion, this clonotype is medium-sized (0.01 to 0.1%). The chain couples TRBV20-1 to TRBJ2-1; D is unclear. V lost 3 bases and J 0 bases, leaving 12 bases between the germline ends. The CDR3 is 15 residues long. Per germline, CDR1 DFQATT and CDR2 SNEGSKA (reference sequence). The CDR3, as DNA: TGCAGTGCTAGTGAACGAACACACTCCTACAATGAGCAGTTCTTC. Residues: CSASERTHSYNEQFF.

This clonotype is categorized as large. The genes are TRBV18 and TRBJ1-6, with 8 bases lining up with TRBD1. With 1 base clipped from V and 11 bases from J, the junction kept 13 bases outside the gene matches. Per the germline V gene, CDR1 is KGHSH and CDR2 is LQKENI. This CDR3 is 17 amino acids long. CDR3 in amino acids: CASSPLGTGQPPTPLHF. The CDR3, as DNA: TGTGCCAGCTCACCACTCGGGACAGGACAGCCCCCGACACCCCTCCACTTT. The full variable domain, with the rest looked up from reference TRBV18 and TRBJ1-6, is NAGVMQNPRHLVRRRGQEARLRCSPMKGHSHVYWYRQLPEEGLKFMVYLQKENIIDESGMPKERFSAEFPKEGPSILRIQQVVRGDSAAYFCASSPLGTGQPPTPLHFGNGTRLTVT.

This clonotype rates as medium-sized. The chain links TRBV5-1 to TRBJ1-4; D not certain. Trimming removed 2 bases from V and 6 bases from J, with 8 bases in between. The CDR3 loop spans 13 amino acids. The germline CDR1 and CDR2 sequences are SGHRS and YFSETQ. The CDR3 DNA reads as TGCGCCAGCAGCTTTACCAGCCATGAAAAACTGTTTTTT. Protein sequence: CASSFTSHEKLFF.

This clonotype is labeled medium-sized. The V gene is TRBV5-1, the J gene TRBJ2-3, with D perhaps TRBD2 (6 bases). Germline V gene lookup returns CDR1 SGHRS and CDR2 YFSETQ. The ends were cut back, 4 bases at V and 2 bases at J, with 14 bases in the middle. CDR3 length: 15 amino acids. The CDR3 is CASSEGLRDTDTQYF. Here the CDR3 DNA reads TGCGCCAGCAGCGAGGGACTGAGGGACACAGATACGCAGTATTTT.

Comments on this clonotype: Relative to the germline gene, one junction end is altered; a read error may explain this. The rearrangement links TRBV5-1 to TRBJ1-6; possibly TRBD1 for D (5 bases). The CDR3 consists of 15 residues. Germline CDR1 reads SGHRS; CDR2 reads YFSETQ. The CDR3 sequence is CASSRRDLLNSSLHF. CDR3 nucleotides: TGCGCCAGCAGCAGAAGGGACCTCCTCAATTCATCCCTCCACTTT.

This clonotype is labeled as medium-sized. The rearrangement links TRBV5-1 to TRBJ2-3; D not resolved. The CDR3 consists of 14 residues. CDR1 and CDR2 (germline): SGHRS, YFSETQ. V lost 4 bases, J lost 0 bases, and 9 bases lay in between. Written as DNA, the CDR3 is TGCGCCAGCAGCGTCGAAACCAGCACAGATACGCAGTATTTT. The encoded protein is CASSVETSTDTQYF.

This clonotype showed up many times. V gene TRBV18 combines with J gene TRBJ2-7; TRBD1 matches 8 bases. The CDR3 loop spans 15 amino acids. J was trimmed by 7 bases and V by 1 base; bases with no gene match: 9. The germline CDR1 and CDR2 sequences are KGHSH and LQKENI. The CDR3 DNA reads TGTGCCAGCTCACCACAAAGGCAGGGGGCGAAGGAGCAGTACTTC. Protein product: CASSPQRQGAKEQYF.

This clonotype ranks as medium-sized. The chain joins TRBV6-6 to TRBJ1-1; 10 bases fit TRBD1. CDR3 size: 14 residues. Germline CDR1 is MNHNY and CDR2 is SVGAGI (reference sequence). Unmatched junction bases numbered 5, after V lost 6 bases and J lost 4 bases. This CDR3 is CASSPRTGGTEAFF. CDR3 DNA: TGTGCCAGCAGCCCCCGGACAGGGGGCACTGAAGCTTTCTTT.

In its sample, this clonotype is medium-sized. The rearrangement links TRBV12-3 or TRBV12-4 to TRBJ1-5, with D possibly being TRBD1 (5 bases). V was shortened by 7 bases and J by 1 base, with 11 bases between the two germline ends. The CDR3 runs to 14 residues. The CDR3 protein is CASTSGISNQPQHF. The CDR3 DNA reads TGTGCCAGCACCTCAGGGATAAGCAATCAGCCCCAGCATTTT.

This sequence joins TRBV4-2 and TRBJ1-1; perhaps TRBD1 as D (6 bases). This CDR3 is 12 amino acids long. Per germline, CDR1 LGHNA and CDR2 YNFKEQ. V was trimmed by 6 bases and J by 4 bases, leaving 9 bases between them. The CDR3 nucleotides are TGTGCCAGCAGGGGGGGCGTCACTGAAGCTTTCTTT. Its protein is CASRGGVTEAFF.

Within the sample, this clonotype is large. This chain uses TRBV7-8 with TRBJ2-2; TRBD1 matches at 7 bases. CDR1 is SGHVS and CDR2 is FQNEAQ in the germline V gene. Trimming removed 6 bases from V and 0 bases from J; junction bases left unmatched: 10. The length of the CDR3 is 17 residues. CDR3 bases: TGTGCCAGCAGGGCACAGGGGCGTACCGCGAACACCGGGGAGCTGTTTTTT. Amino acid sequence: CASRAQGRTANTGELFF.

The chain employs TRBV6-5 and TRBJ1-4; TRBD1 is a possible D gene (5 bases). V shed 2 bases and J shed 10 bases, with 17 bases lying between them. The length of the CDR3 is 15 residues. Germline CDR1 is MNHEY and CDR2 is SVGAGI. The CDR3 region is CASSYDRGPGGKLFF. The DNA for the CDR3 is TGTGCCAGCAGTTACGATAGGGGACCCGGCGGAAAACTGTTTTTT.

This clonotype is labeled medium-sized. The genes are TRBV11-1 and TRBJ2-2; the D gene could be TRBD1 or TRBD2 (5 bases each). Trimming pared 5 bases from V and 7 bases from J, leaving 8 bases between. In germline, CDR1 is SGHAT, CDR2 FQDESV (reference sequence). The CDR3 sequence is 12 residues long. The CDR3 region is CASSGTGGELFF. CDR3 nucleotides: TGTGCCAGCAGCGGGACGGGCGGGGAGCTGTTTTTT.

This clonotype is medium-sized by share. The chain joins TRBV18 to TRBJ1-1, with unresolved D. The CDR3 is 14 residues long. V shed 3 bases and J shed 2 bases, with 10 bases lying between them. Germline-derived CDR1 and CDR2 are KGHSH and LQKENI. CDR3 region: CASSPAARNTEAFF. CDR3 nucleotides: TGTGCCAGCTCACCGGCGGCGCGTAACACTGAAGCTTTCTTT.